This paragraph reports one T cell receptor beta chain. Its antigen is unidentified. This specimen belongs to a study of T cell responses to AZD1222 COVID-19 vaccine. Findings and limits, study-wide: Donors in the cohort were predominantly white British and more often female, and clonal diversity was possibly underestimated.

TCRdb's table, derived via immunoSEQ multiplex PCR, lists solely in-frame clones and lacks some. Here the sample spans some 110,000 clones, under 90% being singletons. V gave up 1 base and J gave up 12 bases; unmatched junction bases: 5. The CDR3 spans 12 residues. The sequencing here drew on peripheral blood, taken on day 0 of AZD1222 vaccination. The chain uses TRBV12-3 or TRBV12-4 and TRBJ2-7, with 8 positions matching TRBD1. The clonotype comes from an adult in good health. The CDR3 loop is CASSLGTGLGYF. Written as DNA, the CDR3 is TGTGCCAGCAGTTTAGGGACAGGGTTGGGGTACTTC.